The 23 T cell receptor beta chains given below trace back to one sample, sequenced in a study of a mutant IDH1 vaccine in newly diagnosed glioma. Method: immunoSEQ multiplex PCR; TCRdb's copy keeps in-frame clones and lacks some. The data show about 64,000 clones, 74% seen once. Antigens for these TCRs are unknown. Time point indicated: week 35, safety follow-up. A 20-mer mutant IDH1 peptide at 300 ug was injected subcutaneously with topical imiquimod. The sample in question was PBMCs, obtained from a glioma patient whose treatment included an IDH1 peptide vaccine. Receptors were obtained from a man aged 50 to 59 with glioma.

The rearrangement links TRBV9 to TRBJ2-5, with 8 bases matching TRBD2. The V and J ends lost 0 bases and 2 bases, in that order; junction bases with no gene match: 12. The V gene's germline CDR1 is SGDLS and CDR2 YYNGEE. The length of the CDR3 is 18 residues. This CDR3 reads CASSVAGWGSGEQETQYF. The CDR3 coding sequence is TGTGCCAGCAGCGTAGCTGGGTGGGGTAGCGGGGAGCAAGAGACCCAGTACTTC.

V usage is TRBV9 and J usage is TRBJ2-5, with 8 bases matching TRBD1. Losses at the gene ends were 4 bases for V and 5 bases for J; bases not matched to a gene: 7. The CDR3 has 14 amino acids. Germline CDR1 reads SGDLS; CDR2 reads YYNGEE. Here the CDR3 reads CASSPGQAKETQYF. In nucleotides, the CDR3 is TGTGCCAGCAGCCCGGGACAGGCAAAGGAGACCCAGTACTTC.

This clone was seen once. This chain links TRBV18 with TRBJ1-2; D may be TRBD1 (5 bases). V lost 7 bases and J 6 bases, leaving 15 bases between the germline ends. The CDR3 runs 13 residues. Germline CDR1 and CDR2: KGHSH and LQKENI. The CDR3, as DNA: TGTGCCAGCTGTAGGGACCCCGGGGATGGCTACACCTTC. Translating gives CASCRDPGDGYTF.

The J gene is TRBJ2-7, the V gene TRBV5-1; D possibly corresponds to TRBD1 (5 bases). The CDR3 runs to 14 residues. The germline CDR1 and CDR2 sequences are SGHRS and YFSETQ. The V end lost 2 bases, the J end lost 0 bases, and 9 bases lay between the germline ends. The CDR3 sequence is CASSFEGASYEQYF. CDR3 DNA sequence: TGCGCCAGCAGCTTCGAAGGGGCCTCCTACGAGCAGTACTTC.

The chain is built from TRBV5-6 and TRBJ2-3; no reliable D call. The CDR3 extends over 13 amino acids. Germline CDR1 is SGHDT and CDR2 is YYEEEE. Trimming pared 4 bases from V and 2 bases from J, leaving 8 bases between. CDR3: CASSPEPTDTQYF. CDR3 coding DNA: TGTGCCAGCAGCCCTGAGCCCACAGATACGCAGTATTTT.

The chain joins TRBV27 to TRBJ1-5; TRBD1 is a possible D gene (5 bases). The CDR3 covers 14 residues. Germline loops: CDR1 MNHEY, CDR2 SMNVEV (reference sequence). The V and J ends lost 11 bases and 1 base respectively, with 15 bases between them. CDR3 DNA sequence: TGTGCCTCGGGGCTCCGGGAGAGCAATCAGCCCCAGCATTTT. Translated, it gives CASGLRESNQPQHF.

This clone was recorded only once. The chain recombines TRBV29-1 with TRBJ2-7; D could derive from TRBD1 or TRBD2 (5 bases each). Trimming shortened V by 7 bases and J by 1 base, and 14 bases separated the two germline ends. In germline, CDR1 is SQVTM, CDR2 ANQGSEA. This CDR3 spans 13 amino acids. The CDR3 DNA sequence: TGCAGCGGTTCCGGGACGGAATCCTACGAGCAGTACTTC. Protein product: CSGSGTESYEQYF.

The chain uses TRBV18 and TRBJ1-5, with 9 bases that match TRBD1. CDR3 length equals 14 residues. Germline lookup yields CDR1 KGHSH and CDR2 LQKENI. J was trimmed by 11 bases and V by 2 bases; bases with no gene match: 7. The DNA of the CDR3 is TGTGCCAGCTCACCAGACAGGGGGAGAAGGTCCCAGCATTTT. This gives the protein CASSPDRGRRSQHF.

V is TRBV29-1 and J is TRBJ2-3, with D possibly being TRBD1 (6 bases). The CDR3 totals 16 residues. Trimming stripped 4 bases from V and 4 bases from J, with 21 bases between. Germline V CDR1 and CDR2: SQVTM, ANQGSEA. The CDR3 protein is CSVGRDTQRTPDTQYF. CDR3 nucleotides: TGCAGCGTTGGACGGGACACCCAAAGGACCCCAGATACGCAGTATTTT.

The CDR3 DNA reads as TGTGCCGGGGATACAGGGGTTGGCGAAAAACTGTTTTTT. Residues: CAGDTGVGEKLFF. V and J are TRBV30 and TRBJ1-4; 7 bases align to TRBD1. The germline gives CDR1 GTSNPN, CDR2 SVGIG (reference sequence). V shed 8 bases and J 8 bases; nucleotides not matched to a gene: 11. The CDR3 has 13 amino acids.

The chain combines TRBV6-5 with TRBJ1-1, with D tentatively TRBD1 (5 bases). The CDR3 contains 12 residues. V gave up 6 bases and J gave up 3 bases, with 8 bases separating them. CDR1 and CDR2 (germline): MNHEY, SVGAGI. The DNA of the CDR3 is TGTGCCAGCAGCGGGGGGGACACTGAAGCTTTCTTT. This translates into CASSGGDTEAFF.

J is TRBJ2-3 and V is TRBV5-4, with 7 bases aligning to TRBD2. Germline V lookup: CDR1 SGHNT, CDR2 YYREEE (reference sequence). Germline trimming cut 3 bases from V and 5 bases from J; bases unmatched to any gene: 12. This CDR3 spans 16 amino acids. CDR3 loop: CASSSPVGGGKDTQYF. For the CDR3, the DNA is TGTGCCAGCAGCTCCCCGGTGGGGGGAGGGAAAGATACGCAGTATTTT.

The sample holds one count of this clone. This CDR3 reads CASGDSLQPQHF. CDR3 DNA: TGTGCCAGCGGGGATTCTCTCCAGCCCCAGCATTTT. The rearrangement joins TRBV2 to TRBJ1-5; D is unclear. With 8 bases removed from V and 7 bases from J, the gap between germline ends came to 12 bases. The CDR3 is 12 amino acids. Germline V CDR1 and CDR2: SNHLY, FYNNEI.

The chain links TRBV7-6 to TRBJ2-3, with 7 nucleotides matching TRBD1. CDR3 length: 16 residues. After removal of 1 base from V and 0 bases from J, the junction contained 4 bases not matched to a gene. Germline CDR1 SGHVS, CDR2 FNYEAQ. CDR3 DNA: TGTGCCAGCAGCTTAGACAGGGGAAAAAGCACAGATACGCAGTATTTT. Translating it yields CASSLDRGKSTDTQYF.

On this clone: Other DNA sequences from this sample encode an identical CDR3 as well. This chain joins TRBV5-1 and TRBJ2-7; the D is unclear. Germline CDR1 is SGHRS and CDR2 is YFSETQ. V lost 3 bases to trimming and J lost 1 base, with 2 bases between them. The CDR3 is 11 residues long. CDR3 residues: CASSSSYEQYF. The CDR3 DNA follows: TGCGCCAGCAGCTCGTCCTACGAGCAGTACTTC.

This chain uses TRBV6-1 with TRBJ1-1; the D is unclear. The germline V gene has CDR1 MNHNS and CDR2 SASEGT. The CDR3 has 13 amino acids. V was pared by 2 bases and J by 3 bases, with 7 bases between. Here the CDR3 reads CASSELFYTEAFF. The CDR3 bases are TGTGCCAGCAGTGAACTCTTCTACACTGAAGCTTTCTTT.

This clone was seen only a few times. The chain uses TRBV4-2 and TRBJ2-7; D possibly corresponds to TRBD2 (5 bases). The germline V gene has CDR1 LGHNA and CDR2 YNFKEQ. The CDR3 spans 13 residues. The V end lost 1 base, the J end lost 3 bases, and 7 bases lay between the germline ends. The CDR3 region is CASSQVSDYEQYF. In nucleotides, the CDR3 is TGTGCCAGCAGCCAAGTTAGCGACTACGAGCAGTACTTC.

This rearrangement joins TRBV4-3 to TRBJ1-2; 8 bases map to TRBD1. The germline V gene encodes CDR1 LGHNA and CDR2 YSLEER. V trimming: 0 bases; J trimming: 5 bases; junction bases outside the gene matches: 5. There are 15 residues in the CDR3. CDR3 DNA: TGCGCCAGCAGCCAAGAAGACAGGGGATCGTATGGCTACACCTTC. Its protein is CASSQEDRGSYGYTF.

The chain joins TRBV5-1 to TRBJ1-2; 7 bases line up with TRBD1. There are 14 residues in the CDR3. CDR1 SGHRS and CDR2 YFSETQ come from the germline V gene. Losses at the gene ends were 0 bases for V and 3 bases for J; bases not matched to a gene: 2. CDR3 sequence reads: CASSLGTGDYGYTF. The CDR3, as DNA: TGCGCCAGCAGCTTGGGAACAGGGGACTATGGCTACACCTTC. Using reference TRBV5-1 and TRBJ1-2 for the parts outside the CDR3, the full variable domain is KAGVTQTPRYLIKTRGQQVTLSCSPISGHRSVSWYQQTPGQGLQFLFEYFSETQRNKGNFPGRFSGRQFSNSRSEMNVSTLELGDSALYLCASSLGTGDYGYTFGSGTRLTVV.

The V call is TRBV7-2, the J call TRBJ2-3; 16 bases map to TRBD2. The CDR3 loop spans 18 amino acids. Per the germline V gene, CDR1 is SGHTA and CDR2 is FQGNSA. With 6 bases clipped from V and 5 bases from J, the junction kept 11 bases outside the gene matches. The chain's CDR3 is CASSTPPGLAGGIDTQYF. The CDR3 nucleotides are TGTGCCAGCAGTACCCCGCCGGGACTAGCGGGGGGGATAGATACGCAGTATTTT.

The chain combines TRBV19 with TRBJ2-2, with D perhaps TRBD1 or TRBD2 (5 bases each). The CDR3 runs 15 residues. The V gene lost 10 bases and the J gene lost 3 bases, with 18 bases spanning the gap. Germline CDR1 and CDR2: LNHDA and SQIVND (reference sequence). The CDR3, as DNA: TGTGCCACAACCGACGGGGCGAGGGACACCGGGGAGCTGTTTTTT. Its protein product is CATTDGARDTGELFF.

V gene TRBV5-6 combines with J gene TRBJ1-2; D may be TRBD1 (6 bases). CDR1 is SGHDT and CDR2 is YYEEEE in the germline V gene. CDR3 size: 14 residues. V was shortened by 5 bases and J by 2 bases, with 13 bases between the two germline ends. Written as DNA, the CDR3 is TGTGCCAGCAGTACGGACGACAGGAACTATGGCTACACCTTC. Amino acids: CASSTDDRNYGYTF.

This clone has just a few counts. The V call is TRBV30, the J call TRBJ1-1, with TRBD1 as a possible D gene (5 bases). V lost 2 bases to trimming and J lost 3 bases, with 10 bases between them. CDR3 length equals 13 residues. CDR1 GTSNPN and CDR2 SVGIG come from the germline V gene (reference sequence). The CDR3, as DNA: TGTGCCTGGAGTCCAACAGGCCACACTGAAGCTTTCTTT. Its translation: CAWSPTGHTEAFF.